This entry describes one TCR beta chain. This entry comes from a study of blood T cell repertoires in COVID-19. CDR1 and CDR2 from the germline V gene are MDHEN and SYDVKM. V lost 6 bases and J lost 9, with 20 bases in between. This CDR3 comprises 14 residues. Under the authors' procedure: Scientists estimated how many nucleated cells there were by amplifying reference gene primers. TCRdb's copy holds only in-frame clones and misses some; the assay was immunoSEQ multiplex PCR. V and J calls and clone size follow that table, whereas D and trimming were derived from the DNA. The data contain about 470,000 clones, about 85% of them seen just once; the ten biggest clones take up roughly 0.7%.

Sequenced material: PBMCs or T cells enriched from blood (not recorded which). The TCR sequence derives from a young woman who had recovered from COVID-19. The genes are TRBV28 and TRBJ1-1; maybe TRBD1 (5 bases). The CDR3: CASRSFSQDGQAFF. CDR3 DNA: TGTGCCAGCAGATCATTCTCACAGGACGGTCAAGCTTTCTTT.